This T cell receptor beta chain was documented in a study of beta chain features in type 1 diabetes. About the study: The patient and healthy donor groups were comparable for age, gender and cell yields. There were some 100,000,000 sorted cells examined across all samples. The study, taken as a whole, reports: Insertions at VDJ junctions were less frequent in type 1 diabetes patients. These patients also deleted more nucleotides at the same junctions. Type 1 diabetes patients showed a moderate but significant shortening of TCRB CDR3s in all four CD4+ subsets.

Of the isolated RNA, all was reverse transcribed, and so the sequenced material was expressed TCRB transcripts. TCRdb's table, derived via immunoSEQ multiplex PCR, lists solely in-frame clones and lacks some. The sample gives roughly 370,000 clones, 14% of which show up once; roughly 0.033% is in the top ten. About this clone itself: Its cognate antigen is unknown. The same CDR3 is also encoded by other DNA sequences in this sample.

Sequenced input: naive CD4+ T cells from blood. This TCR derives from a young man in good health.

CDR3 bases: TGTGCCAGCAGTGGAGAAAAACTGTTTTTT. This codes for CASSGEKLFF. J is TRBJ1-4 and V is TRBV7-9; D uncertain. This CDR3 spans 10 amino acids. V was shortened by 6 bases and J by 8 bases, with 4 bases between the two germline ends. Germline loops: CDR1 SEHNR, CDR2 FQNEAQ (reference sequence).